One and the same sample provided the 24 T cell receptor beta chains below, sequenced in a study of blood T cell repertoires in COVID-19. TCRdb's copy holds only in-frame clones and misses some; the assay was immunoSEQ multiplex PCR. This sample carries 200,000 to 250,000 clones, over 80% of them seen once, and the ten largest clones take around 3.7%. Specimen: PBMCs or T cells enriched from blood (not recorded which). These receptors originate from a woman in her 30s who had been exposed to COVID-19.

The chain carries TRBV27 and TRBJ1-1, with TRBD1 matching 9 bases. Germline V CDR1 and CDR2: MNHEY, SMNVEV (reference sequence). The CDR3 has 14 residues. The ends lost 5 bases at V and 3 bases at J; junction bases unmatched: 4. CDR3 sequence reads: CASSPGTGYTEAFF. CDR3 coding DNA: TGTGCCAGCAGTCCCGGGACAGGGTACACTGAAGCTTTCTTT.

The chain links TRBV6-5 to TRBJ1-2; D perhaps matches TRBD1 (6 bases). CDR1 and CDR2 (germline): MNHEY, SVGAGI. The ends were cut back, 6 bases at V and 8 bases at J, with 16 bases in the middle. CDR3 length: 13 residues. CDR3: CASRTRGSGGYTF. The CDR3 DNA follows: TGTGCCAGCAGGACCAGGGGCTCGGGAGGCTACACCTTC.

The chain couples TRBV19 to TRBJ2-2; 9 bases fit TRBD2. The CDR3 is 17 residues long. V lost 7 bases and J lost 5; bases outside the gene matches: 14. CDR1 LNHDA and CDR2 SQIVND come from the germline V gene (reference sequence). The CDR3 reads CASKREPGLAFTGELFF. Here the CDR3 DNA reads TGTGCCAGTAAACGGGAGCCGGGACTAGCTTTTACCGGGGAGCTGTTTTTT.

CDR3 nucleotides: TGTGCCAGCAGCTCGGACAGGGGACCCTACAGTGGCACTGAAGCTTTCTTT. It specifies CASSSDRGPYSGTEAFF. The V call is TRBV13, the J call TRBJ1-1, with 9 bases matching TRBD1. The CDR3 runs to 17 residues. Germline values: CDR1 PRHDT, CDR2 FYEKMQ (reference sequence). V lost 4 bases, J lost 4 bases, and 13 bases stayed unmatched. Based on the CDR3 plus reference TRBV13 and TRBJ1-1, the full variable domain is AAGVIQSPRHLIKEKRETATLKCYPIPRHDTVYWYQQGPGQDPQFLISFYEKMQSDKGSIPDRFSAQQFSDYHSELNMSSLELGDSALYFCASSSDRGPYSGTEAFFGQGTRLTVV.

As DNA, the CDR3 is TGTGCCTGGAGTCCCACACCGGGACTAGCGGGAAATGAGCAGTTCTTC. Translating it yields CAWSPTPGLAGNEQFF. The gene calls are TRBV30 and TRBJ2-1; TRBD2 agrees at 13 bases. This CDR3 comprises 16 residues. V was clipped by 2 bases and J by 7 bases; unmatched bases: 8. Germline-derived CDR1 and CDR2 are GTSNPN and SVGIG (reference sequence).

By its share, this clone is medium-sized. In DNA, the CDR3 is TGTGCCAGCAGCTTAGGGCTAGCGGAGAACAATGAGCAGTTCTTC. Translating it yields CASSLGLAENNEQFF. The V call is TRBV7-9, the J call TRBJ2-1; 7 bases match TRBD2. The CDR3 loop spans 15 amino acids. Germline V CDR1 and CDR2: SEHNR, FQNEAQ (reference sequence). J was trimmed by 5 bases and V by 1 base; bases with no gene match: 5.

The V gene is TRBV2, the J gene TRBJ2-5; 7 bases fit TRBD2. CDR3 length: 17 amino acids. V was clipped by 6 bases and J by 0 bases; unmatched bases: 13. Germline V CDR1 and CDR2: SNHLY, FYNNEI. The CDR3 here is CASSAISGQIHQETQYF. The CDR3 DNA sequence: TGTGCCAGCAGCGCTATTAGCGGGCAGATCCACCAAGAGACCCAGTACTTC.

This sequence joins TRBV7-9 and TRBJ2-1, with 7 bases that match TRBD2. Trimming at V came to 5 bases and at J to 6 bases, leaving 10 bases not matched to a gene. The CDR3 sequence is 15 residues long. From germline, CDR1 is SEHNR and CDR2 FQNEAQ (reference sequence). The chain's CDR3 is CASSKRRGSVNEQFF. In nucleotides, the CDR3 is TGTGCCAGCAGCAAAAGGCGCGGGAGTGTCAATGAGCAGTTCTTC.

This clone was counted many times. The chain carries TRBV7-9 and TRBJ2-5; TRBD2 matches at 12 bases. The CDR3 length is 15 residues. The V segment lost 5 bases and the J segment 6 bases; nucleotides outside the gene matches: 7. Germline CDR1 SEHNR, CDR2 FQNEAQ (reference sequence). Written as DNA, the CDR3 is TGTGCCAGCAGCGTGACTAGCGGGAGAACTCAGACCCAGTACTTC. Translation: CASSVTSGRTQTQYF.

V is TRBV14 and J is TRBJ2-6, with D uncertain. This CDR3 has 13 residues. V lost 6 bases to trimming and J lost 0 bases, with 3 bases between them. Germline V lookup: CDR1 SGHDN, CDR2 FVKESK. In DNA form, the CDR3 reads TGTGCCAGCAGTTACTCTGGGGCCAACGTCCTGACTTTC. Translating gives CASSYSGANVLTF.

The V gene is TRBV4-1, the J gene TRBJ2-1, with 8 bases identical to TRBD2. The CDR3 is 17 amino acids. With 3 bases clipped from V and 7 bases from J, the junction kept 14 bases outside the gene matches. The germline V gene has CDR1 MGHRA and CDR2 YSYEKL. DNA for the CDR3: TGCGCCAGCAGCCAGAGTGGTCTAGCGGGCTTTCAAAATGAGCAGTTCTTC. It specifies CASSQSGLAGFQNEQFF.

The chain carries TRBV6-5 and TRBJ2-7; 7 nucleotides agree with TRBD2. CDR1 and CDR2 from the germline V gene are MNHEY and SVGAGI. The V gene end was trimmed by 1 base and the J gene end by 6 bases; junction bases not matched to a gene: 6. The CDR3 totals 14 residues. The CDR3 loop reads CASSYYGRLGEQYF. CDR3 in DNA: TGTGCCAGCAGTTACTACGGGAGGCTGGGCGAGCAGTACTTC.

The chain carries TRBV7-8 and TRBJ1-1, with TRBD1 matching over 8 bases. V dropped 5 bases and J dropped 5; count of bases not matched to a gene: 10. CDR3 length: 15 amino acids. Germline V CDR1 and CDR2: SGHVS, FQNEAQ. The CDR3 DNA sequence: TGTGCCAGCAGCGTAGACAGGGGCCGGGGTACTGAAGCTTTCTTT. Translation gives CASSVDRGRGTEAFF.

As to this clone: This sample includes further DNA sequences coding for the same CDR3. The V and J genes are TRBV18 and TRBJ2-2, with D possibly TRBD2 on 5 matching bases. Germline assignment: CDR1 KGHSH and CDR2 LQKENI. Trimming shortened V by 3 bases and J by 0 bases, and 11 bases separated the two germline ends. The CDR3 has 16 amino acids. The CDR3, as DNA: TGTGCCAGCTCACCGAGGACTGGTACGAACACCGGGGAGCTGTTTTTT. This codes for CASSPRTGTNTGELFF.

This chain uses TRBV18 with TRBJ2-5, with D possibly being TRBD2 (6 bases). The CDR3 sequence is 13 residues long. With 4 bases removed from V and 0 bases from J, the gap between germline ends came to 6 bases. The germline V gene encodes CDR1 KGHSH and CDR2 LQKENI. CDR3 loop: CASSREDQETQYF. CDR3 sequence (DNA): TGTGCCAGCTCACGGGAGGACCAAGAGACCCAGTACTTC. The full variable domain, in which reference TRBV18 and TRBJ2-5 provide the parts outside the CDR3, is NAGVMQNPRHLVRRRGQEARLRCSPMKGHSHVYWYRQLPEEGLKFMVYLQKENIIDESGMPKERFSAEFPKEGPSILRIQQVVRGDSAAYFCASSREDQETQYFGPGTRLLVL.

The chain has TRBV30 and TRBJ1-1, with D perhaps TRBD1 (6 bases). V lost 0 bases and J 7 bases, leaving 15 bases between the germline ends. The CDR3 runs 14 residues. CDR1 is GTSNPN and CDR2 is SVGIG in the germline V gene (reference sequence). The chain's CDR3 is CAWSVRQGTGEAFF. CDR3 DNA sequence: TGTGCCTGGAGTGTACGTCAGGGGACGGGTGAAGCTTTCTTT.

The chain couples TRBV24-1 to TRBJ2-2; 7 nucleotides match TRBD1. Germline V gene sequence: CDR1 KGHDR, CDR2 SFDVKD. This CDR3 is 13 amino acids long. After removal of 12 bases from V and 3 bases from J, the junction contained 6 bases not matched to a gene. For the CDR3, the DNA is TGTGCCGCCCAAACAGGGGACACCGGGGAGCTGTTTTTT. Its protein is CAAQTGDTGELFF.

The chain carries TRBV18 and TRBJ1-1; weak D call: TRBD1 (5 bases). V was pared by 3 bases and J by 4 bases, with 15 bases between. The germline V gene encodes CDR1 KGHSH and CDR2 LQKENI. The CDR3 loop spans 15 amino acids. This CDR3 is CASSPRGGEGTEAFF. CDR3 DNA: TGTGCCAGCTCACCCCGGGGGGGGGAAGGCACTGAAGCTTTCTTT.

This clone showed up just once. The chain links TRBV5-1 to TRBJ2-5, with D perhaps TRBD2 (6 bases). Trimming took 2 bases from V and 2 from J, leaving 19 bases between them. The CDR3 is made up of 17 amino acids. The germline V gene encodes CDR1 SGHRS and CDR2 YFSETQ. CDR3 amino acids: CASSLNPEASAQETQYF. As DNA, the CDR3 is TGCGCCAGCAGCTTAAACCCCGAGGCTAGCGCGCAAGAGACCCAGTACTTC. The full variable domain, completed using reference TRBV5-1 and TRBJ2-5, is KAGVTQTPRYLIKTRGQQVTLSCSPISGHRSVSWYQQTPGQGLQFLFEYFSETQRNKGNFPGRFSGRQFSNSRSEMNVSTLELGDSALYLCASSLNPEASAQETQYFGPGTRLLVL.

This clone has a single count. J is TRBJ1-3 and V is TRBV11-2; maybe TRBD1 (6 bases). There are 14 residues in the CDR3. CDR1 is SGHAT and CDR2 is FQNNGV in the germline V gene. V was shortened by 4 bases and J by 6 bases, with 13 bases between the two germline ends. CDR3: CASSSRDTENTIYF. The CDR3 DNA reads as TGTGCCAGCAGCTCCCGGGACACTGAAAACACCATATATTTT.

This sequence joins TRBV7-2 and TRBJ2-3; perhaps TRBD1 as D (6 bases). Trimming took off 4 bases at V and 8 bases at J, with 16 bases between the two ends. The CDR3 consists of 14 residues. In germline, CDR1 is SGHTA, CDR2 FQGNSA. The DNA for the CDR3 is TGTGCCAGCAGCTCAATAGGGGGATGGGGTACGCAGTATTTT. This gives the protein CASSSIGGWGTQYF.

This clone was seen at least ten times. The genes are TRBV29-1 and TRBJ2-7; TRBD2 matches 9 bases. The V and J ends lost 3 bases and 7 bases, in that order; junction bases with no gene match: 10. The CDR3 totals 14 residues. The germline CDR1 and CDR2 sequences are SQVTM and ANQGSEA. CDR3 in DNA: TGCAGCGTTGATAGCGGGAGTCTGGTCGGGGAGCAGTACTTC. Translation: CSVDSGSLVGEQYF.

V gene TRBV4-1 combines with J gene TRBJ2-7; TRBD2 matches 10 bases. Germline-derived CDR1 and CDR2 are MGHRA and YSYEKL. The CDR3 totals 17 residues. J lost 2 bases, V lost 1 base, and 8 bases had no gene match. CDR3 sequence: CASSQVLRTSGTYEQYF. Here the CDR3 DNA reads TGCGCCAGCAGCCAAGTCTTAAGGACTAGCGGAACCTACGAGCAGTACTTC.

CDR3 amino acids: CASSSGLAREQFF. Written as DNA, the CDR3 is TGTGCCAGCAGCTCCGGACTAGCCCGAGAGCAGTTCTTC. The V call is TRBV11-3, the J call TRBJ2-1, with TRBD2 identical over 8 bases. The ends lost 4 bases at V and 10 bases at J; junction bases unmatched: 6. Germline V gives CDR1 SGHNT, CDR2 YENEEA. This CDR3 comprises 13 residues.